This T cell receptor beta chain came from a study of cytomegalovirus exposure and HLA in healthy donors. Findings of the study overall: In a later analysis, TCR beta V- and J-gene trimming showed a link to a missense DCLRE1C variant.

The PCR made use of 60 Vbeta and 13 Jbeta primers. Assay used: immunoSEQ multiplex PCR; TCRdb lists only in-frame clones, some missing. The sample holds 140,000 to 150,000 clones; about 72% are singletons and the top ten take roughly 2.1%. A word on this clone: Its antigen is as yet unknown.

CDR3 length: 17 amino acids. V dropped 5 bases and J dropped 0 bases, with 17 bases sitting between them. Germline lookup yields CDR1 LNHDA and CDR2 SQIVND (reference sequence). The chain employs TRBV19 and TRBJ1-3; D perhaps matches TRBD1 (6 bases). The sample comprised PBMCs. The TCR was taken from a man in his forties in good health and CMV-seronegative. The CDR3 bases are TGTGCCAGTAGTCCCCGCCACCGGACAGCCTCTGGAAACACCATATATTTT. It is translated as CASSPRHRTASGNTIYF.